Given below is one T cell receptor (beta chain) in context. The antigen remains unidentified. The sample comes from a study of T cells in tuberculosis. The study, taken as a whole, reports: GEM motif frequencies gave around 67% accuracy; the GMM repertoire gave almost 90%. Samples were chosen by availability of cryopreserved specimens.

Clones were sequenced by immunoSEQ multiplex PCR, and TCRdb holds only the in-frame ones, with some missing. The sample shows more than 20,000 clones, approximately 92% of them seen only once. The clonotype originates from a donor under 30 with latent tuberculosis or without tuberculosis infection. Sequenced: PBMCs.

The CDR3 sequence: CASSFTGVNEQFF. CDR3 bases: TGTGCCAGCAGCTTCACAGGGGTCAATGAGCAGTTCTTC. The V call is TRBV5-6, the J call TRBJ2-1; 7 bases match TRBD1. Germline V gene lookup returns CDR1 SGHDT and CDR2 YYEEEE. The CDR3 is made up of 13 amino acids. Trimming cost V 2 bases and J 6 bases; bases outside gene matches: 2.